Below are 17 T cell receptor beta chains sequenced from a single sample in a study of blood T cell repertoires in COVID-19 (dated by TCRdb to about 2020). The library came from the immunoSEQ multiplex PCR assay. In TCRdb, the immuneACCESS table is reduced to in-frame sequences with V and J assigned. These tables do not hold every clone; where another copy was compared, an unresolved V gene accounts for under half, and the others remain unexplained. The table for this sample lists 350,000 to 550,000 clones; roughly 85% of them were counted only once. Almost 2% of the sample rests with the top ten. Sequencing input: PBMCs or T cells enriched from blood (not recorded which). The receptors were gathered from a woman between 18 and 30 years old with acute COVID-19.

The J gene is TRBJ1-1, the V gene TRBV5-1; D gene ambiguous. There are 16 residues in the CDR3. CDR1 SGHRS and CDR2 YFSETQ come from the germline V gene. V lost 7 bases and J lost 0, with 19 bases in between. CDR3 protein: CASSRFINSMNTEAFF. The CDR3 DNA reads TGCGCCAGCTCTAGGTTTATAAACTCTATGAACACTGAAGCTTTCTTT.

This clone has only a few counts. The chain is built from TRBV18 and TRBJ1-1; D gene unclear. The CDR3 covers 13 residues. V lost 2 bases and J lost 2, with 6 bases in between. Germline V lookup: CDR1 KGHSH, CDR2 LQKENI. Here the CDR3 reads CASSPGINTEAFF. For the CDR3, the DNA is TGTGCCAGCTCACCAGGCATCAACACTGAAGCTTTCTTT. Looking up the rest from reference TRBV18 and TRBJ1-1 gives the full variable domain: NAGVMQNPRHLVRRRGQEARLRCSPMKGHSHVYWYRQLPEEGLKFMVYLQKENIIDESGMPKERFSAEFPKEGPSILRIQQVVRGDSAAYFCASSPGINTEAFFGQGTRLTVV.

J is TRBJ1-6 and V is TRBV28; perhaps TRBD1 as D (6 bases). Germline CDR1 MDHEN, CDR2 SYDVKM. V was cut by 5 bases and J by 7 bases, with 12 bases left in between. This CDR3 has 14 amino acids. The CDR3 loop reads CASSVQGRNSPLHF. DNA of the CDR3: TGTGCCAGCAGTGTACAGGGAAGGAATTCACCCCTCCACTTT.

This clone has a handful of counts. The CDR3: CASGPGHISYEQYF. CDR3 DNA: TGTGCCAGTGGTCCGGGACACATATCCTACGAGCAGTACTTC. The chain uses TRBV19 and TRBJ2-7; a weak D match, TRBD1 (6 bases). The V gene's germline CDR1 is LNHDA and CDR2 SQIVND (reference sequence). The CDR3 has 14 residues. V was clipped by 8 bases and J by 1 base, with 15 bases between them.

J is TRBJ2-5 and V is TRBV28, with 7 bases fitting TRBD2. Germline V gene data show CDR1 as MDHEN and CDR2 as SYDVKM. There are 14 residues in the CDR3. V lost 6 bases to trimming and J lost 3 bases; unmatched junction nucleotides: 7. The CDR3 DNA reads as TGTGCCAGCAGCCTCCGGGCGGGGGAAGAGACCCAGTACTTC. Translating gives CASSLRAGEETQYF.

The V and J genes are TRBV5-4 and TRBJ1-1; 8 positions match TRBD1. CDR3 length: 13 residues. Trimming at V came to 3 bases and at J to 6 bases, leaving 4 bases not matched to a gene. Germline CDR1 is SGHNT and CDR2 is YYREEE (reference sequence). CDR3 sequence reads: CASSSGGAPEAFF. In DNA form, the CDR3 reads TGTGCCAGCAGCTCAGGGGGCGCCCCTGAAGCTTTCTTT.

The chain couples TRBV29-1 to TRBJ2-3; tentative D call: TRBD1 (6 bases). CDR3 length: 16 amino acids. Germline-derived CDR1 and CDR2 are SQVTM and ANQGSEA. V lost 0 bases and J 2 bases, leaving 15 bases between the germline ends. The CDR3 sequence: CSVEDRYRAHTDTQYF. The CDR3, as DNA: TGCAGCGTTGAAGATCGGTACAGGGCCCACACAGATACGCAGTATTTT.

CDR3 coding DNA: TGTGCCAGCAGCCCGGGGGACAGGGGGGGTCAGTACTTC. Amino acid sequence: CASSPGDRGGQYF. This chain joins TRBV11-2 and TRBJ2-7; 11 positions match TRBD1. V shed 5 bases and J 10 bases; nucleotides not matched to a gene: 7. From germline, CDR1 is SGHAT and CDR2 FQNNGV. CDR3 length: 13 residues.

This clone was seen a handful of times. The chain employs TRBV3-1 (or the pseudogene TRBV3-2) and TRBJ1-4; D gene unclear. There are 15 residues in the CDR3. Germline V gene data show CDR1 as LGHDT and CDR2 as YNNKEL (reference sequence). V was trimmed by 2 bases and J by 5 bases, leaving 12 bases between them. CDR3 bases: TGTGCCAGCAGCCAAACCGGGTCCTTAAATGAAAAACTGTTTTTT. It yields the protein CASSQTGSLNEKLFF.

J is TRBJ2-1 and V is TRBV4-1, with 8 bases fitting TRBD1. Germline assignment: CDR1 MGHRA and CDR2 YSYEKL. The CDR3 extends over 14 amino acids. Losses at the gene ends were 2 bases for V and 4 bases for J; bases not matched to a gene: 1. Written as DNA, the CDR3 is TGCGCCAGCAGCCAAACAGGGGGGTACAATGAGCAGTTCTTC. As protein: CASSQTGGYNEQFF.

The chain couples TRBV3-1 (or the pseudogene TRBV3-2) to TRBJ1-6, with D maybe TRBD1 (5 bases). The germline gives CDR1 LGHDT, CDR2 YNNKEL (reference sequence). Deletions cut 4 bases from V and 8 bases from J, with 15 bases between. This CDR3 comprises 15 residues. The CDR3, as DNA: TGTGCCAGCAGCCCCCGGGGGGTTCTTCATTCACCCCTCCACTTT. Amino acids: CASSPRGVLHSPLHF.

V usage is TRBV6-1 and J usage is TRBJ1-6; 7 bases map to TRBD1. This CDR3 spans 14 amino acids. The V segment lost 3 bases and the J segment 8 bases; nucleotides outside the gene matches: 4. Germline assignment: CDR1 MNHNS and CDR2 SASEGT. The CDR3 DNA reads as TGTGCCAGCAGTGAGACAGGGTTTTATTCACCCCTCCACTTT. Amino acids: CASSETGFYSPLHF.

This CDR3 reads CASSKVQREKLGTDTQYF. In DNA form, the CDR3 reads TGTGCCAGCAGCAAAGTACAGCGGGAGAAGCTTGGCACAGATACGCAGTATTTT. The genes are TRBV21-1 and TRBJ2-3; TRBD2 is the table's D call, not checked against the DNA. TRBV21-1 is designated a pseudogene. There are 18 residues in the CDR3.

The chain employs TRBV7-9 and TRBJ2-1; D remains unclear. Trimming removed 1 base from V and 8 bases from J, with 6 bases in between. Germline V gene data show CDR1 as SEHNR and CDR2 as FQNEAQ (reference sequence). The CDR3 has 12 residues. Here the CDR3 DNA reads TGTGCCAGCAGCTTAGTTCGGTATGAGCAGTTCTTC. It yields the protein CASSLVRYEQFF.

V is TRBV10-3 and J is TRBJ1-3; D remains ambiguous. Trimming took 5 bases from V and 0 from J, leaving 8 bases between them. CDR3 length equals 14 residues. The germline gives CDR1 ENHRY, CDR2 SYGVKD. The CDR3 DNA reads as TGTGCCATCAGTTCAGAGGACTCTGGAAACACCATATATTTT. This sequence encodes CAISSEDSGNTIYF.

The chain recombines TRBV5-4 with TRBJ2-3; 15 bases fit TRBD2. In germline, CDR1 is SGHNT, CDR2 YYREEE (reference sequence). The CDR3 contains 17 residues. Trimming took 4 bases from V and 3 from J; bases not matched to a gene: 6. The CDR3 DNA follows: TGTGCCAGCAGCGAGGGACTAGCGGGAGGAGATACAGATACGCAGTATTTT. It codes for CASSEGLAGGDTDTQYF.

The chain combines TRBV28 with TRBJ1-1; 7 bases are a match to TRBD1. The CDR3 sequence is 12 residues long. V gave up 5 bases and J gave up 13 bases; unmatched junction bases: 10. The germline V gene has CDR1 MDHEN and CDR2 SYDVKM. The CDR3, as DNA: TGTGCCAGCAGTCGGACAGGCGCTTTGGGTTTCTTT. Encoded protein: CASSRTGALGFF.